This paragraph covers one T cell receptor beta chain sequence. Its antigen is unidentified. This record belongs to a study of OX40 agonist ivuxolimab in advanced cancers. The study, taken as a whole, reports: In the expanded peripheral T cells, antigen specificity was never determined.

Trimming took off 7 bases at V and 0 bases at J, with 9 bases between the two ends. CDR1 is LNHDA, CDR2 SQIVND, per germline (reference sequence). The CDR3 sequence is 13 residues long. The data were produced by immunoSEQ multiplex PCR, yet TCRdb's version contains in-frame clones alone and is incomplete. This sample has fewer than 95,000 clones, with just under 90% found just once. This rearrangement joins TRBV19 to TRBJ1-1; D is ambiguous. The sample was CD4+ or CD8+ T cells sorted from blood, taken in a trial of the OX40 agonist ivuxolimab. The TCR originated in an adult with an advanced solid tumor such as melanoma, head and neck, liver or kidney cancer. CDR3 bases: TGTGCCAGTATGAAAGCTATGAACACTGAAGCTTTCTTT. Its protein product is CASMKAMNTEAFF.